This TCR beta chain originates from a study of blood T cells in healthy people across ages. With a J-beta primer mix and a sample-barcoded 5' primer, a second PCR ran 7 to 11 cycles. TCRdb independently ran MiXCR on the 5' RACE reads; one entry per CDR3 protein. This table holds fewer than 1,200,000 distinct CDR3 sequences, approximately 25% found once. Germline V gene data show CDR1 as WNHNN and CDR2 as SYGVQD (reference sequence). The CDR3 runs 19 residues. J was trimmed by 3 bases and V by 3 bases; bases with no gene match: 16. These data also featured in a second study, about T cells of mothers and their children.

The sample consisted of blood. V usage is TRBV10-1 and J usage is TRBJ2-1; TRBD2 matches 8 bases. This clonotype originated in a girl aged 2-9 years in good health. CDR3 DNA: TGCGCCAGCAGTGAAGGAGAGGGGGGAGTAGCGGGACACTACAATGAGCAGTTCTTC. Amino acids: CASSEGEGGVAGHYNEQFF.